This TCR beta chain was recorded in a study of beta chain features in type 1 diabetes. Sequenced material consisted of expressed TCRB transcripts (all of the isolated RNA was reverse transcribed). Naive, central memory and regulatory T cell samples yielded about 3.57 million reads on average. Sequencing used immunoSEQ multiplex PCR; TCRdb keeps in-frame clones, though not all of them. The data hold fewer than 250,000 clones, with over 12% observed a single time. This clone came up a few times. Its specificity is unknown. Every single donor gave one heparinised blood draw, and these averaged about 100 mL. Purity of each sorted population was above 98%. Study-wide results and limits: In the patient group, naive, central memory and Treg TCRB repertoires seemed more alike than in the healthy donor group.

Sequenced input: naive CD4+ T cells from blood. This clonotype originated in a woman in her thirties or forties in good health.

The CDR3 coding sequence is TGTGCCAGCAGCTTAGTGGGAGGATCCGAGCAGTACTTC. Translated, it gives CASSLVGGSEQYF. The V and J genes are TRBV7-2 and TRBJ2-7, with D possibly matching TRBD2 (6 bases). In germline, CDR1 is SGHTA, CDR2 FQGNSA. This CDR3 region has 13 residues. V was clipped by 1 base and J by 6 bases, with 10 bases between them.